This T cell receptor beta chain was observed in a study of CD8 T cells in ankylosing spondylitis. The study's findings and limits: What appeared characteristic of ankylosing spondylitis blood was a TCR beta motif of under 10 highly homologous variants. In peripheral blood, disease-linked CD8+ clones occurred at relatively low frequencies. Reports say disease-linked clones showed up significantly more in matched ankylosing spondylitis synovial fluid. Earlier authors reported some of these motif variants in reactive arthritis synovial fluid and blood.

This clonotype was detected ten times or more. What it recognizes is unknown. Molecular-barcoded quantitative 5'-RACE produced these TCR beta libraries. TCRdb reprocessed the 5' RACE reads with MiXCR, giving one entry per CDR3 protein. The data hold some 200,000 distinct CDR3 sequences, with 7.3% observed a single time. Trimming cost V 6 bases and J 2 bases, with 14 bases left between them. The germline CDR1 and CDR2 sequences are DFQATT and SNEGSKA (reference sequence). The CDR3 runs 13 residues. The receptor was derived from a male donor with ankylosing spondylitis. The chain carries TRBV20-1 and TRBJ2-7; D unresolved. Sequenced input: blood, either unsorted or a sorted T cell fraction (not recorded which). CDR3 loop: CSACASVAYEQYF. The CDR3 DNA is TGCAGTGCCTGTGCCAGCGTAGCCTACGAGCAGTACTTC.